This T cell receptor (beta chain) was observed in a study of beta chain features in type 1 diabetes. The study reverse transcribed the entire isolated RNA, so it sequenced expressed TCRB transcripts. Naive, central memory and regulatory T cell samples produced a mean of around 4 million reads. Clones were sequenced by immunoSEQ multiplex PCR, and TCRdb holds only the in-frame ones, with some missing. The table lists about 320,000 clones, around 15% of them singletons. Study results and limitations: For TCRB rearrangement, an influence of HLA type remained unresolved here. Within each of all four CD4+ subsets, Type 1 diabetes patients had TCRB CDR3s that were moderately but significantly shorter. The study found fewer insertions and more deletions at VDJ junctions in type 1 diabetes patients.

CDR1 SEHNR and CDR2 FQNEAQ come from the germline V gene (reference sequence). The CDR3 length is 13 residues. This clone was detected only a few times. Its antigen is still unknown. One end of the junction fails to match germline, which may point to a read error. The source material was central memory CD4+ T cells from blood. The V gene is TRBV7-9, the J gene TRBJ1-2; perhaps TRBD1 as D (5 bases). The source is a man aged 25-40 years in good health. In DNA form, the CDR3 reads TGTGCCAGCAGCGTCGGACAAGAAGCAGGAGGCCGCTTC. It is translated as CASSVGQEAGGRF.